A selection of T cell receptor beta chains follows, all from one sample in a study of blood T cell repertoires in COVID-19. Data came from immunoSEQ multiplex PCR; TCRdb stores just in-frame clones and leaves some out. Seen here are about 200,000 clones, over 80% observed once, and the top ten hold 1.2%. Sequenced: PBMCs or T cells enriched from blood (not recorded which). The receptors stem from a man in his thirties or forties who had recovered from COVID-19. CDR3s include the opening cysteine and the closing phenylalanine or tryptophan. D genes are given only for firm matches. Clone size is stated in some rows and not others, as once, few, many or a class when expanded.

D gene,clone size,V gene,J gene,CDR3 protein,CDR3 DNA
.,once,TRBV6-2/TRBV6-3,TRBJ2-1,CASSYSRYYNEQFF,TGTGCCAGCAGTTACTCGAGGTATTACAATGAGCAGTTCTTC
TRBD2,.,TRBV5-1,TRBJ2-3,CASSKPGLAGGRDTQYF,TGCGCCAGCAGCAAACCGGGACTAGCGGGAGGGCGGGATACGCAGTATTTT
.,once,TRBV5-8,TRBJ2-7,CASISGTEQFYEQYF,TGTGCCAGCATCTCTGGAACGGAGCAGTTCTACGAGCAGTACTTC
.,.,TRBV27,TRBJ2-2,CASSRGTGELFF,TGTGCCAGCAGTCGGGGCACCGGGGAGCTGTTTTTT
TRBD1,.,TRBV2,TRBJ2-7,CASSQGAGYEQYF,TGTGCCAGCAGCCAGGGGGCTGGGTACGAGCAGTACTTC
.,once,TRBV7-9,TRBJ2-1,CASSLLTGDSYNEQFF,TGTGCCAGCAGCTTATTGACAGGAGATTCCTACAATGAGCAGTTCTTC
TRBD2,.,TRBV18,TRBJ2-7,CASSPLAGGSYEQYF,TGTGCCAGCTCGCCCTTAGCGGGAGGCAGCTACGAGCAGTACTTC
TRBD2,.,TRBV7-2,TRBJ2-2,CASRTVAGGPTGELFF,TGTGCCAGCAGAACGGTGGCGGGAGGGCCCACCGGGGAGCTGTTTTTT
TRBD1,.,TRBV27,TRBJ2-5,CASSLFSTGEPETQYF,TGTGCCAGCAGTTTATTCAGCACAGGGGAGCCAGAGACCCAGTACTTC
TRBD2,.,TRBV19,TRBJ2-1,CASSATLAGVGLNEQFF,TGTGCCAGTAGTGCCACTTTAGCGGGAGTTGGGTTGAATGAGCAGTTCTTC
TRBD1,.,TRBV28,TRBJ1-5,CASSQGPTGGLQPQHF,TGTGCCAGCAGCCAGGGGCCGACAGGGGGCCTTCAGCCCCAGCATTTT
TRBD2,.,TRBV6-6,TRBJ2-2,CASVGGSGELFF,TGTGCCAGCGTCGGGGGGTCCGGGGAGCTGTTTTTT
TRBD2,.,TRBV12-5,TRBJ2-1,CASGLVTGGVNEQFF,TGTGCTAGTGGTTTGGTAACGGGGGGTGTCAATGAGCAGTTCTTC
TRBD2,few,TRBV29-1,TRBJ2-7,CSVAGWRQGSRTRYF,TGCAGCGTTGCTGGATGGCGCCAGGGCTCACGGACTAGGTACTTC
.,.,TRBV21-1,TRBJ1-4,CASSAPGEVEKLFF,TGTGCCAGCAGCGCACCCGGAGAGGTTGAAAAACTGTTTTTT
TRBD1,once,TRBV25-1,TRBJ1-1,CASSATGGGYTEAFF,TGTGCCAGCAGTGCCACAGGGGGCGGTTACACTGAAGCTTTCTTT